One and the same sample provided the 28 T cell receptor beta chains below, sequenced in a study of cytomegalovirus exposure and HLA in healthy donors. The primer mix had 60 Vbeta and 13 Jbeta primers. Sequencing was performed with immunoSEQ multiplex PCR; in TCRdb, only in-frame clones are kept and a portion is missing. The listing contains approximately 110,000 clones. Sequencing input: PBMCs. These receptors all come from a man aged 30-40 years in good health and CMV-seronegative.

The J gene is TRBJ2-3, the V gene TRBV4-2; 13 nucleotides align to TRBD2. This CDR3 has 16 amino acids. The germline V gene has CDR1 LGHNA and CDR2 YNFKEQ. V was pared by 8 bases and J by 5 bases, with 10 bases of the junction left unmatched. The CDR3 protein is CASGGGLAGAGDTQYF. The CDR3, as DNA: TGTGCCAGCGGCGGCGGACTAGCGGGAGCCGGAGATACGCAGTATTTT.

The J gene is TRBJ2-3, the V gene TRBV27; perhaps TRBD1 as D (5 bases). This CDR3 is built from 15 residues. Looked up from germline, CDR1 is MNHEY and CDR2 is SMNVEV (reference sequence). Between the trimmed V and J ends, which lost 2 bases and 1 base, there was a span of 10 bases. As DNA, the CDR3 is TGTGCCAGCAGTTTAACAGGATCCCGCACAGATACGCAGTATTTT. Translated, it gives CASSLTGSRTDTQYF.

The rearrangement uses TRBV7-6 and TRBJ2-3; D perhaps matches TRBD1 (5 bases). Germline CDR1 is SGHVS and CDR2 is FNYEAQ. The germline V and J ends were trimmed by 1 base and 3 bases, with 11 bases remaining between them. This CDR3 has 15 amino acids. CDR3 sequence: CASSLGGGETDTQYF. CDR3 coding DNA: TGTGCCAGCAGCTTAGGGGGCGGCGAGACAGATACGCAGTATTTT.

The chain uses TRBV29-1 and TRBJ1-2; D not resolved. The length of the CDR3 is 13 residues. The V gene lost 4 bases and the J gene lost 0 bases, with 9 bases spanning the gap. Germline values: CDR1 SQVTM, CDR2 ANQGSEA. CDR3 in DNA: TGCAGCGTTGCCTACGACTCTAACTATGGCTACACCTTC. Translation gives CSVAYDSNYGYTF.

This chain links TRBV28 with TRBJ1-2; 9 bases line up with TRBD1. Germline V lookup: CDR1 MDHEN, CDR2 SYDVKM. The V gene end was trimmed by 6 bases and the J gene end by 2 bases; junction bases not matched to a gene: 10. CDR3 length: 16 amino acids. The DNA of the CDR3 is TGTGCCAGCAGCGACCTTGGGACAGGGCCAAACTATGGCTACACCTTC. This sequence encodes CASSDLGTGPNYGYTF.

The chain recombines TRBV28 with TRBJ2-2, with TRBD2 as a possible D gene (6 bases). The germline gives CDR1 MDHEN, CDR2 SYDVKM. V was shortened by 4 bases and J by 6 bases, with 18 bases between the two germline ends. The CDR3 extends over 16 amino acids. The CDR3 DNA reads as TGTGCCAGCAGTTGGTCCTTAGTTAGGAGGGCCGGGGAGCTGTTTTTT. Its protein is CASSWSLVRRAGELFF.

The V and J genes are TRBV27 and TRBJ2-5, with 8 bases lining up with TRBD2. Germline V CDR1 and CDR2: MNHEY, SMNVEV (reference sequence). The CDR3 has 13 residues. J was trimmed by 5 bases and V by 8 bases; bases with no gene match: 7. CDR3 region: CASGHGGEETQYF. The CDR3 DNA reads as TGTGCCAGCGGCCACGGGGGGGAGGAGACCCAGTACTTC.

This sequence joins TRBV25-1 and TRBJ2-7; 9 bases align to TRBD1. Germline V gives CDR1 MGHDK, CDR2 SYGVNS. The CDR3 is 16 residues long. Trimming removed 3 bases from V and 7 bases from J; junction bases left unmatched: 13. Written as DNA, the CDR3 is TGTGCCAGCAGTGATGCCGGACAGGGGCGGACTGGGGAGCAGTACTTC. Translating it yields CASSDAGQGRTGEQYF.

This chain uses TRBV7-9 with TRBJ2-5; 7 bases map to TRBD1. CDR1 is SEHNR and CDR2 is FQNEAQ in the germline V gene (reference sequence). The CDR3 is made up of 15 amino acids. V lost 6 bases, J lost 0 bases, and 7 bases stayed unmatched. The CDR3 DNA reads TGTGCCAGCAGTCCCCGGGACAGCCACCAAGAGACCCAGTACTTC. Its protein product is CASSPRDSHQETQYF. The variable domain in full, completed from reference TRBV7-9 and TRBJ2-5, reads DTGVSQNPRHKITKRGQNVTFRCDPISEHNRLYWYRQTLGQGPEFLTYFQNEAQLEKSRLLSDRFSAERPKGSFSTLEIQRTEQGDSAMYLCASSPRDSHQETQYFGPGTRLLVL.

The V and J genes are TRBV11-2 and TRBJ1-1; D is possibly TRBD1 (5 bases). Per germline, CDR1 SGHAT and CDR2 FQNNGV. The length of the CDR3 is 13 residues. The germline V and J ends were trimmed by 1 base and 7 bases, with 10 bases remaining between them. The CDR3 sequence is CASSLGARGEAFF. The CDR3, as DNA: TGTGCCAGCAGCTTAGGAGCAAGGGGTGAAGCTTTCTTT.

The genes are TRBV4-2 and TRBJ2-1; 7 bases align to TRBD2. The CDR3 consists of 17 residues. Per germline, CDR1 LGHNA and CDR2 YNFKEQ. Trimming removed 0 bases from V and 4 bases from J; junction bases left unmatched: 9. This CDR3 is CASSQDRASGLYNEQFF. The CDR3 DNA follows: TGTGCCAGCAGCCAAGATAGGGCTAGCGGACTTTACAATGAGCAGTTCTTC.

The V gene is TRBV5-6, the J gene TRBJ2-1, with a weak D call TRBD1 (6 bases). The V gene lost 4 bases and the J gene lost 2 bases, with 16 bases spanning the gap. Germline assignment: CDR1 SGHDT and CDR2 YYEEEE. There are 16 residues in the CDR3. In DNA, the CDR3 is TGTGCCAGCAGCCGCCCCCAGGGGATGGCCTACAATGAGCAGTTCTTC. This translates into CASSRPQGMAYNEQFF.

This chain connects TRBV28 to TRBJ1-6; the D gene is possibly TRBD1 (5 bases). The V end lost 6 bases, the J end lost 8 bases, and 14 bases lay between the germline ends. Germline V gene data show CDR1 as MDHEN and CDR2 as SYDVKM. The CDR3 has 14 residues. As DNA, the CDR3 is TGTGCCAGCAGACCTCAGGGTTCTGATTCACCCCTCCACTTT. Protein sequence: CASRPQGSDSPLHF.

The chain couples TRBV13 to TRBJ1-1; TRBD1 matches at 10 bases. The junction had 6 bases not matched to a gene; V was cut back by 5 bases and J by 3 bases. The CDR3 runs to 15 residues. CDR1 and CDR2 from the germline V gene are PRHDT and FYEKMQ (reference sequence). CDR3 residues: CASSPPGTGDTEAFF. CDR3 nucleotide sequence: TGTGCCAGCAGCCCACCCGGGACAGGGGACACTGAAGCTTTCTTT. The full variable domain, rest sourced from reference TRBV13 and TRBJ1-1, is AAGVIQSPRHLIKEKRETATLKCYPIPRHDTVYWYQQGPGQDPQFLISFYEKMQSDKGSIPDRFSAQQFSDYHSELNMSSLELGDSALYFCASSPPGTGDTEAFFGQGTRLTVV.

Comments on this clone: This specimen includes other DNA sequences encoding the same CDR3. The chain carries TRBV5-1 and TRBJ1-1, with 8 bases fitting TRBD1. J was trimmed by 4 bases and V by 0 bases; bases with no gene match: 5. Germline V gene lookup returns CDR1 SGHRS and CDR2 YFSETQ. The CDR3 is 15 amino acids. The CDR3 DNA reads TGCGCCAGCAGCTTGGCAGGGGGCGAAAGCACTGAAGCTTTCTTT. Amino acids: CASSLAGGESTEAFF.

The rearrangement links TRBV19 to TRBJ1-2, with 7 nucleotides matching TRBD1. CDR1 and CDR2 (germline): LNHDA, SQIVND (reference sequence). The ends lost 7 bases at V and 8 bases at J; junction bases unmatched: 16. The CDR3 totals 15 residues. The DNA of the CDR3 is TGTGCCAGTACCTACGGGAGCACAGGGGTATTAGGCTACACCTTC. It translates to CASTYGSTGVLGYTF.

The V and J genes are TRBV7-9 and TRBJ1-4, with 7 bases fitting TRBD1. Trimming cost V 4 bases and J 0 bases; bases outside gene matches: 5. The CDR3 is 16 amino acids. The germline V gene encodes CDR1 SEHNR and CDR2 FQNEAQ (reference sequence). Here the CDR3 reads CASSSDRVATNEKLFF. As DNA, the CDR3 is TGTGCCAGCAGCTCTGACAGGGTTGCAACTAATGAAAAACTGTTTTTT.

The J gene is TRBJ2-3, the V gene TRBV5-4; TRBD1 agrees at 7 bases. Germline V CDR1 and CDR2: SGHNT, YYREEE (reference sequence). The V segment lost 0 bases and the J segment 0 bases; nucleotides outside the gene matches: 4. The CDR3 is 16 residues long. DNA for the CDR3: TGTGCCAGCAGCTTGGAAGGGGGCCGAAGCACAGATACGCAGTATTTT. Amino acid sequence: CASSLEGGRSTDTQYF.

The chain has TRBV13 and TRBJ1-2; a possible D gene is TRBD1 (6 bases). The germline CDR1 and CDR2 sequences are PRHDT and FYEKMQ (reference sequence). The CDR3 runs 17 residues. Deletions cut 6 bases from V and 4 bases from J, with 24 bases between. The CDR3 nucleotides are TGTGCCAGCAGTTTCGACCCTTTGACAGGAGGTAGCTATGGCTACACCTTC. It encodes CASSFDPLTGGSYGYTF.

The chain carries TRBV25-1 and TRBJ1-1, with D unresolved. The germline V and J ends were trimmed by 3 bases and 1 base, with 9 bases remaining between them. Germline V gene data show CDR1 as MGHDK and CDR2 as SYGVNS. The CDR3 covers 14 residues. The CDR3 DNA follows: TGTGCCAGCAGTGACCCCCGGGGGAACACTGAAGCTTTCTTT. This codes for CASSDPRGNTEAFF.

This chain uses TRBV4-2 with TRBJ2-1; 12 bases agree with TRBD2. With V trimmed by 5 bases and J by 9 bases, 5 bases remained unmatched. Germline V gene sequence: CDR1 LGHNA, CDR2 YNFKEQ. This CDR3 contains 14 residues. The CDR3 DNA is TGTGCCAGCAGCAGGGAACTAGCGGGAGGTGAGCAGTTCTTC. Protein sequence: CASSRELAGGEQFF.

CDR3 sequence: CASSLGWERGFNEQFF. CDR3 nucleotide sequence: TGTGCCAGCAGCTTAGGGTGGGAGCGGGGCTTCAATGAGCAGTTCTTC. The J gene is TRBJ2-1, the V gene TRBV7-2; TRBD2 agrees at 7 bases. This CDR3 comprises 16 residues. Trimming removed 1 base from V and 6 bases from J; junction bases left unmatched: 9. Germline V lookup: CDR1 SGHTA, CDR2 FQGNSA.

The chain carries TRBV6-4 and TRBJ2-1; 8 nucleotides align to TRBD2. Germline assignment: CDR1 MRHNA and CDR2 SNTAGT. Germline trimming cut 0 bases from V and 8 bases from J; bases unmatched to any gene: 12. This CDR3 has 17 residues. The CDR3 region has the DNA TGTGCCAGCAGTGACTCGGGGACTAGGGGGTATTCGGATGAGCAGTTCTTC. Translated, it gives CASSDSGTRGYSDEQFF.

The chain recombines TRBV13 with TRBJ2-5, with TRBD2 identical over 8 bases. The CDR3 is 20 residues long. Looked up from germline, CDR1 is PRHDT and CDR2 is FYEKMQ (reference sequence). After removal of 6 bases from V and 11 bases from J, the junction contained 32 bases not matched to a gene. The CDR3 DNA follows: TGTGCCAGCAGTCACCGGTTGCGCCCCTCCCTAGCGGGCACGCTCGGGGAGCAGTACTTC. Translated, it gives CASSHRLRPSLAGTLGEQYF. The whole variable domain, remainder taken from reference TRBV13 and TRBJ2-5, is AAGVIQSPRHLIKEKRETATLKCYPIPRHDTVYWYQQGPGQDPQFLISFYEKMQSDKGSIPDRFSAQQFSDYHSELNMSSLELGDSALYFCASSHRLRPSLAGTLGEQYFGPGTRLLVL.

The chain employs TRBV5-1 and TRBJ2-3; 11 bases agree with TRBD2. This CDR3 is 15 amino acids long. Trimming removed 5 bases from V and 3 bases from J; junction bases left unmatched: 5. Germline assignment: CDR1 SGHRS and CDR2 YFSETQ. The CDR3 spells CASSFGTSGTDTQYF. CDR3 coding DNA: TGCGCCAGCAGTTTCGGGACTAGCGGTACAGATACGCAGTATTTT.

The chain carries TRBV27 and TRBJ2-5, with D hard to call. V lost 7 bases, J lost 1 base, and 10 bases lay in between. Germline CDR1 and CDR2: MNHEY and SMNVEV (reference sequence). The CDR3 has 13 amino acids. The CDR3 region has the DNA TGTGCCAGCAAGACCGGGTTCCAAGAGACCCAGTACTTC. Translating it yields CASKTGFQETQYF.

CDR3 nucleotides: TGCGCCAGCAGCTTGTTACTAGAGGGCAATGAGCAGTTCTTC. The encoded protein is CASSLLLEGNEQFF. The chain couples TRBV5-1 to TRBJ2-1; TRBD2 might be the D (5 bases). The CDR3 runs 14 residues. Deletions cut 1 base from V and 6 bases from J, with 11 bases between. Germline CDR1 reads SGHRS; CDR2 reads YFSETQ. The full variable domain, with the rest looked up from reference TRBV5-1 and TRBJ2-1, is KAGVTQTPRYLIKTRGQQVTLSCSPISGHRSVSWYQQTPGQGLQFLFEYFSETQRNKGNFPGRFSGRQFSNSRSEMNVSTLELGDSALYLCASSLLLEGNEQFFGPGTRLTVL.

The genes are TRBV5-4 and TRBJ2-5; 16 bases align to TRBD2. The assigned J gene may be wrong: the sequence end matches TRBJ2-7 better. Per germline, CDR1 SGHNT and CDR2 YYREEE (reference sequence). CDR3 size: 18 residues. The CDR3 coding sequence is TGTGCCAGCAGCCCCATAGGGACTAGCGGGAGGGTAGGAAACGAGCAGTACTTC. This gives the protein CASSPIGTSGRVGNEQYF.